This TCR beta chain was sequenced during a study of CXCR3-negative and CXCR3-positive naive CD8 T cells. General study points: Naive CXCR3-positive cells had TRB CDR3s more hydrophobic than those of CXCR3-negative naive cells. TRB CDR3 properties were used to infer TCR strength, and surface CD5 was comparable between naive subsets.

In preparing the TRB cDNA libraries, 5' RACE with UMI labels was used. Reprocessing the 5' RACE reads, TCRdb reports a single entry for every CDR3 protein and omits DNA. The sample has about 130,000 distinct CDR3 sequences; the top ten hold roughly 0.6%. As for this clonotype: Its antigen is not identified.

Germline-derived CDR1 and CDR2 are LGHDT and YNNKEL (reference sequence). CDR3 length: 13 amino acids. Material for sequencing was naive CXCR3+ CD8+ T cells from blood. Subset described: CD45RO-CCR7+CD27+CD95- naive CD8+ T cells expressing CXCR3 (TNR3+). The chain links TRBV3-1 to TRBJ2-1; TCRdb calls TRBD2, which cannot be checked without DNA. The sequence derives from a human donor in good health. Some clones in this sample may be carry-over from other donors' samples. CDR3 amino acids: CASSQYKRDEQFF.